This TCR beta chain was documented in a study of T cell repertoires in cytomegalovirus infection. This clonotype was detected a few times. Its cognate antigen is unknown. General study points: Cumulative public TCR beta family frequency identified CMV carriers with the relevant HLA. CMV-specific TCR beta clonotypes restricted by HLA-C dominated the ex vivo response.

TCRdb re-analysed the reads in MiXCR, keeping a single row per CDR3 protein. Seen here are approximately 990,000 distinct CDR3 sequences, 30% to 40% observed once, and the top ten hold about 14%. V was clipped by 5 bases and J by 5 bases, with 14 bases between them. This CDR3 region has 14 residues. Germline assignment: CDR1 MNHEY and CDR2 SMNVEV (reference sequence). This specimen was cultured CD8+ T cells from PBMCs, taken from culture after CMV antigen stimulation. The TCR originated in a human donor in good health (CMV status not recorded). Some clones in this sample may be carry-over from other donors' samples. The chain couples TRBV27 to TRBJ2-3; D is tentatively TRBD1 or TRBD2 (5 bases each). Here the CDR3 reads CASSEAGTLDTQYF. The CDR3 nucleotides read TGTGCCAGCAGTGAAGCCGGGACGCTAGATACGCAGTATTTT.